What follows describes a single TCR beta chain. This clone has only one observation. The target of this receptor is not known. Base qualities are missing; no much larger clone stands one base away. Whole blood was collected in K2EDTA tubes by collaborating institutions according to the institutions' own protocols. For TCRbeta analysis, collaborators shipped samples as frozen whole blood, isolated PBMCs, or DNA extracted from either of those sample types. This sample was taken from a study of blood T cell repertoires in COVID-19 (dated by TCRdb to between 2020 and 2021). Study-wide context: The collaborator samples originated in the United States, Italy and Spain and spanned the acute and convalescent phases of COVID-19. Sample metadata almost always included a de-identified subject ID, COVID-19 status, age in years and sex. Deeply sampled blood TCRbeta repertoires from subjects exposed to, actively infected with, or recovered from COVID-19 were included in the dataset. Where available, HLA class I and class II types were obtained from metadata supplied by the sample provider rather than from assay-based typing. Samples were obtained from the ongoing ImmuneRACE study (first 160 participants) and from over 1,000 subjects provided by 6 global collaborators. The prospective study material was composed of cDNA or gDNA derived from T cells, B-cell-depleted T cells, or PBMCs. The repertoires were released in a freely available public database intended as a resource for research on the immune response to SARS-CoV-2. Points the paper makes about the study in general: How much clinical and demographic metadata was included differed by source and by participant, and the metadata was provided uncurated.

The immunoSEQ Assay, a bias-controlled multiplex PCR, was used to amplify TCRbeta CDR3 regions from genomic DNA. Per the source publication's procedure: The number of nucleated cells in each sample was estimated from the amplification of reference gene primers within the assay. To quantify the absolute abundance of each unique TCRbeta CDR3 rearrangement, sequence reads were collapsed and filtered. For each sample, productive Simpson clonality was calculated as the square root of Simpson's diversity index over productive rearrangements. Here the immuneACCESS table is served through TCRdb, limited to in-frame sequences with V and J called. Missing clones are a known gap in these copies; in checked studies unresolved V genes cover under half, and the rest lacks a known reason. V, J and clone size reflect that table, while D and trimming were determined from the DNA. The table for this sample lists about 73,000 clones; about 84% of them were counted only once. Jointly, the top ten make up less than 2% of the sample.

The germline V gene specifies KGHDR as CDR1 and SFDVKD as CDR2. From the cysteine through the phenylalanine, the CDR3 covers 17 amino acids. The retained sequence is limited to the CDR3, 51 bases, with the frame set at the first base. After removal of 4 bases from V and 5 bases from J, the junction retains 7 bases not matched to a gene. The source material was peripheral blood. This TCR derives from a woman in her fifties or sixties with acute or convalescent COVID-19. The chain was built from TRBV24-1 and TRBJ2-1; 13 nucleotides in the junction match TRBD2. The encoded CDR3 is CATSEQPGTSGDNEQFF. At the DNA level, the sequence is TGTGCCACCAGTGAGCAACCCGGGACTAGCGGGGACAATGAGCAGTTCTTC.